This T cell receptor (beta chain) emerged from a study of prognosis after radiotherapy for stage I lung cancer. Study context: Roughly 13 men and more than 5 women, aged roughly 53 to 95 and with a median age of 74.5 years, made up the patients. Study-wide results and caveats: Medians of approximately 10,000 versus 7,000 showed unique TCR clone counts falling after stereotactic body radiation therapy. Lower post-radiation Shannon entropy was seen in patients who went on to develop distant metastases.

Genomic DNA yielded TCR beta CDR3, amplified by two-round multiplex PCR. Each TRBV and TRBJ gene had its own primer in the first PCR round. MiXCR was run by TCRdb on the multiplex PCR reads, yielding one entry per CDR3 protein. The data hold 23,000 or so distinct CDR3 sequences, with 35% to 40% observed a single time. This clonotype has ten or more counts. Its antigen is unknown. Germline V gene lookup returns CDR1 MNHEY and CDR2 SVGAGI. Trimming shortened V by 4 bases and J by 7 bases, and 17 bases separated the two germline ends. This CDR3 region has 15 residues. The clonotype comes from a donor aged 50 or older with non-small cell lung cancer. This specimen consisted of PBMCs, obtained before or after stereotactic body radiation therapy (not recorded which). V and J are TRBV6-5 and TRBJ2-1; the D is unclear. Here the CDR3 reads CASSSPGFPGNEQFF. CDR3 sequence (DNA): TGTGCCAGCAGTTCCCCGGGCTTTCCTGGGAATGAGCAGTTCTTC.